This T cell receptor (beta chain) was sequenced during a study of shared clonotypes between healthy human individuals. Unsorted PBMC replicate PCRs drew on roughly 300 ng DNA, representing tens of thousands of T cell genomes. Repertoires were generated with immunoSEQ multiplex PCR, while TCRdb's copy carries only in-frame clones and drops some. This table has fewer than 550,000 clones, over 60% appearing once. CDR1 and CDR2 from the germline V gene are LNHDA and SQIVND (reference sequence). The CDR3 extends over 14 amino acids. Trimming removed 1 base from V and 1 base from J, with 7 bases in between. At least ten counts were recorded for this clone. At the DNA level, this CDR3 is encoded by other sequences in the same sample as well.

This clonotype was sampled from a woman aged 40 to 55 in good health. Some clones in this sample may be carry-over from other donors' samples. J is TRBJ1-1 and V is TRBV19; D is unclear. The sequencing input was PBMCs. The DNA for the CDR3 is TGTGCCAGTAGTATAGGGGCAGCGAACACTGAAGCTTTCTTT. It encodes CASSIGAANTEAFF.